What follows are 28 T cell receptor beta chains derived from one specimen sequenced in a study of blood T cell repertoires in COVID-19. Repertoires were generated with immunoSEQ multiplex PCR, while TCRdb's copy carries only in-frame clones and drops some. The table records around 100,000 clones, about nine tenths of them present only once. The sequenced sample consisted of peripheral blood. The receptors shown here come from a human donor with active COVID-19. The donor label of this sample is uncertain.

DNA for the CDR3: TGTGCCACCAGCAGAGATCTTTCGGGGACAGCCTACAATGAGCAGTTCTTC. Translating it yields CATSRDLSGTAYNEQFF. V is TRBV15 and J is TRBJ2-1; 7 bases line up with TRBD1. The V gene's germline CDR1 is LNHNV and CDR2 YYDKDF (reference sequence). This CDR3 is 17 amino acids long. The V gene end was trimmed by 0 bases and the J gene end by 2 bases; junction bases not matched to a gene: 7. The variable domain in full, completed from reference TRBV15 and TRBJ2-1, reads DAMVIQNPRYQVTQFGKPVTLSCSQTLNHNVMYWYQQKSSQAPKLLFHYYDKDFNNEADTPDNFQSRRPNTSFCFLDIRSPGLGDTAMYLCATSRDLSGTAYNEQFFGPGTRLTVL.

This chain joins TRBV7-9 and TRBJ2-7; 9 bases align to TRBD1. The CDR3 length is 15 residues. With V trimmed by 5 bases and J by 1 base, 6 bases remained unmatched. Looked up from germline, CDR1 is SEHNR and CDR2 is FQNEAQ (reference sequence). The CDR3 region has the DNA TGTGCCAGCAGCCCAACGGGACAGGGTTCCTACGAGCAGTACTTC. Amino acid sequence: CASSPTGQGSYEQYF.

The rearrangement links TRBV7-2 to TRBJ2-5; the D is unclear. Germline V CDR1 and CDR2: SGHTA, FQGNSA. Trimming shortened V by 1 base and J by 5 bases, and 8 bases separated the two germline ends. The CDR3 contains 13 residues. This chain's CDR3 is CASSLGPRETQYF. DNA for the CDR3: TGTGCCAGCAGCTTAGGGCCGAGGGAGACCCAGTACTTC.

V and J are TRBV10-3 and TRBJ1-1; possible D gene TRBD1, 5 bases. Looked up from germline, CDR1 is ENHRY and CDR2 is SYGVKD. V was cut by 4 bases and J by 8 bases, with 11 bases left in between. This CDR3 comprises 12 residues. The CDR3 DNA sequence: TGTGCCATCAGTGGTCCGGGGGGGGAAGCTTTCTTT. Translated: CAISGPGGEAFF.

J is TRBJ2-7 and V is TRBV6-5, with 10 bases identical to TRBD1. V lost 7 bases, J lost 6 bases, and 12 bases stayed unmatched. CDR3 length: 15 residues. CDR1 is MNHEY and CDR2 is SVGAGI in the germline V gene. This CDR3 is CASTDPRTGGVEQYF. CDR3 DNA sequence: TGTGCCAGCACCGACCCGCGGACAGGGGGGGTCGAGCAGTACTTC.

This sequence joins TRBV18 and TRBJ2-1; 9 positions agree with TRBD1. CDR1 is KGHSH, CDR2 LQKENI, per germline. This CDR3 region has 15 residues. With V trimmed by 4 bases and J by 8 bases, 9 bases remained unmatched. The chain's CDR3 is CASSLKDRGIDEQFF. Here the CDR3 DNA reads TGTGCCAGCTCACTGAAGGACAGGGGAATCGATGAGCAGTTCTTC. Supplemented by reference TRBV18 and TRBJ2-1, the full variable domain reads NAGVMQNPRHLVRRRGQEARLRCSPMKGHSHVYWYRQLPEEGLKFMVYLQKENIIDESGMPKERFSAEFPKEGPSILRIQQVVRGDSAAYFCASSLKDRGIDEQFFGPGTRLTVL.

The chain couples TRBV7-9 to TRBJ1-1; a weak D match, TRBD1 (6 bases). Trimming removed 5 bases at V and 7 bases at J, with 11 bases between. Germline CDR1 reads SEHNR; CDR2 reads FQNEAQ (reference sequence). The CDR3 has 12 residues. CDR3 coding DNA: TGTGCCAGCAGCGATTTCAGGGGTGAAGCTTTCTTT. Its protein product is CASSDFRGEAFF.

The J gene is TRBJ2-5, the V gene TRBV2; 8 bases fit TRBD2. The ends lost 5 bases at V and 4 bases at J; junction bases unmatched: 15. The CDR3 consists of 17 residues. Germline V gene sequence: CDR1 SNHLY, CDR2 FYNNEI. The CDR3 nucleotides are TGTGCCAGCAGTAGTTTTGGGGGCGGGGGGCCGCTAGAGACCCAGTACTTC. It yields the protein CASSSFGGGGPLETQYF.

V is TRBV5-1 and J is TRBJ2-1; 9 bases line up with TRBD2. After removal of 4 bases from V and 2 bases from J, the junction contained 4 bases not matched to a gene. The CDR3 covers 15 residues. Germline assignment: CDR1 SGHRS and CDR2 YFSETQ. This CDR3 reads CASSGSGGPYNEQFF. The CDR3 nucleotides are TGCGCCAGCAGCGGGAGCGGGGGGCCCTACAATGAGCAGTTCTTC.

This chain connects TRBV6-5 to TRBJ1-2; 7 bases map to TRBD1. The CDR3 is made up of 14 amino acids. Germline V gene data show CDR1 as MNHEY and CDR2 as SVGAGI. With 5 bases clipped from V and 4 bases from J, the junction kept 7 bases outside the gene matches. As DNA, the CDR3 is TGTGCCAGCAGTCGTAAGACAGGGATCTATGGCTACACCTTC. Its translation: CASSRKTGIYGYTF.

CDR3 residues: CASNAWTGRSTDTQYF. The DNA of the CDR3 is TGTGCCAGCAACGCCTGGACGGGAAGGAGCACAGATACGCAGTATTTT. The chain combines TRBV28 with TRBJ2-3, with D possibly matching TRBD2 (5 bases). Germline V gene data show CDR1 as MDHEN and CDR2 as SYDVKM. The CDR3 runs to 16 residues. V was cut by 7 bases and J by 0 bases, with 17 bases left in between.

CDR3 bases: TGTGCCAGTGCGGGGGGGCCACCTTACACAGATACGCAGTATTTT. Its protein product is CASAGGPPYTDTQYF. The chain combines TRBV9 with TRBJ2-3; TRBD2 agrees at 9 bases. From germline, CDR1 is SGDLS and CDR2 YYNGEE. The CDR3 has 15 residues. After removal of 8 bases from V and 2 bases from J, the junction contained 9 bases not matched to a gene.

On this clone itself: Within the sample, other DNA sequences also encode this same CDR3. J is TRBJ2-7 and V is TRBV6-5; 7 bases match TRBD2. The CDR3 spans 14 residues. The germline V gene has CDR1 MNHEY and CDR2 SVGAGI. Trimming cost V 0 bases and J 2 bases; bases outside gene matches: 1. CDR3 DNA: TGTGCCAGCAGTTACTCCGGGACTACCTACGAGCAGTACTTC. As protein: CASSYSGTTYEQYF.

V gene TRBV29-1 combines with J gene TRBJ2-1; 7 bases are shared with TRBD2. This CDR3 spans 14 amino acids. Germline values: CDR1 SQVTM, CDR2 ANQGSEA. Trimming cost V 5 bases and J 0 bases; bases outside gene matches: 4. The chain's CDR3 is CSVQGGSSYNEQFF. The CDR3 bases are TGCAGCGTTCAGGGCGGGAGCTCCTACAATGAGCAGTTCTTC.

The chain joins TRBV10-2 to TRBJ1-3, with no clear D. Germline CDR1 and CDR2: WSHSY and SAAADI. CDR3 size: 13 residues. Trimming shortened V by 10 bases and J by 0 bases, and 10 bases separated the two germline ends. CDR3 coding DNA: TGCGCCACCTATGAGGACTCTGGAAACACCATATATTTT. Its translation: CATYEDSGNTIYF.

This chain connects TRBV11-2 to TRBJ2-5, with TRBD1 as a possible D gene (6 bases). The V gene lost 2 bases and the J gene lost 3 bases, with 7 bases spanning the gap. The CDR3 has 13 residues. Per germline, CDR1 SGHAT and CDR2 FQNNGV. The CDR3 bases are TGTGCCAGCAGCTTAAACAGGGAAGAGACCCAGTACTTC. Translation: CASSLNREETQYF. The full variable domain, with the rest looked up from reference TRBV11-2 and TRBJ2-5, is EAGVAQSPRYKIIEKRQSVAFWCNPISGHATLYWYQQILGQGPKLLIQFQNNGVVDDSQLPKDRFSAERLKGVDSTLKIQPAKLEDSAVYLCASSLNREETQYFGPGTRLLVL.

V gene TRBV7-2 combines with J gene TRBJ1-5; no reliable D call. CDR3 size: 13 residues. In germline, CDR1 is SGHTA, CDR2 FQGNSA. Between the trimmed V and J ends, which lost 3 bases and 9 bases, there was a span of 12 bases. CDR3 sequence reads: CASSFQVLGPQHF. The CDR3 DNA follows: TGTGCCAGCAGCTTTCAGGTCCTTGGGCCCCAGCATTTT.

V and J are TRBV5-1 and TRBJ2-3, with 11 nucleotides matching TRBD2. Germline assignment: CDR1 SGHRS and CDR2 YFSETQ. The ends lost 4 bases at V and 2 bases at J; junction bases unmatched: 6. There are 16 residues in the CDR3. This CDR3 is CASSIDSGGATDTQYF. The CDR3 DNA reads as TGCGCCAGCAGCATTGATAGCGGGGGGGCCACAGATACGCAGTATTTT.

The chain recombines TRBV5-1 with TRBJ2-7, with 7 bases identical to TRBD1. Per germline, CDR1 SGHRS and CDR2 YFSETQ. The length of the CDR3 is 17 residues. V dropped 1 base and J dropped 4; count of bases not matched to a gene: 14. CDR3 coding DNA: TGCGCCAGCAGCTTGTTACTTCTTGGGACAGAGCAATACGAGCAGTACTTC. Protein sequence: CASSLLLLGTEQYEQYF.

The rearrangement uses TRBV9 and TRBJ1-1, with D maybe TRBD1 (6 bases). V was trimmed by 0 bases and J by 4 bases, leaving 22 bases between them. There are 18 residues in the CDR3. Germline V lookup: CDR1 SGDLS, CDR2 YYNGEE. CDR3 in amino acids: CASSVEAGDQGWSTEAFF. The DNA for the CDR3 is TGTGCCAGCAGCGTAGAGGCAGGGGATCAAGGGTGGAGCACTGAAGCTTTCTTT.

The chain employs TRBV19 and TRBJ2-1, with 9 bases that match TRBD2. The V and J ends lost 5 bases and 3 bases, in that order; junction bases with no gene match: 11. CDR1 LNHDA and CDR2 SQIVND come from the germline V gene (reference sequence). This CDR3 has 17 amino acids. Written as DNA, the CDR3 is TGTGCCAGTAGTCCCTATGCGGGGGGGACAAACTACAATGAGCAGTTCTTC. This encodes CASSPYAGGTNYNEQFF. The variable domain in full, with the rest retrieved from reference TRBV19 and TRBJ2-1, is DGGITQSPKYLFRKEGQNVTLSCEQNLNHDAMYWYRQDPGQGLRLIYYSQIVNDFQKGDIAEGYSVSREKKESFPLTVTSAQKNPTAFYLCASSPYAGGTNYNEQFFGPGTRLTVL.

This rearrangement joins TRBV12-3 or TRBV12-4 to TRBJ1-2, with 7 positions matching TRBD1. The CDR3 runs to 13 residues. The trim removed 5 bases at V and 8 bases at J, leaving 8 bases unmatched. The DNA for the CDR3 is TGTGCCAGCAGTCCCCAGGGGGTGGGGGGCTACACCTTC. Protein product: CASSPQGVGGYTF.

The chain joins TRBV11-2 to TRBJ2-7; 9 nucleotides line up with TRBD1. The CDR3 is 15 residues long. From germline, CDR1 is SGHAT and CDR2 FQNNGV. V dropped 0 bases and J dropped 4; count of bases not matched to a gene: 4. CDR3: CASSLEGQGLYEQYF. CDR3 coding DNA: TGTGCCAGCAGCTTAGAAGGACAGGGGCTGTACGAGCAGTACTTC.

J is TRBJ2-7 and V is TRBV3-1 (or the pseudogene TRBV3-2); no definite D call. Trimming stripped 4 bases from V and 2 bases from J, with 12 bases between. Germline loops: CDR1 LGHDT, CDR2 YNNKEL (reference sequence). The CDR3 has 14 residues. CDR3 loop: CASSPMTVPYEQYF. Here the CDR3 DNA reads TGTGCCAGCAGCCCGATGACTGTCCCCTACGAGCAGTACTTC.

The chain joins TRBV11-2 to TRBJ2-5; 9 nucleotides align to TRBD2. The CDR3 runs to 15 residues. J was trimmed by 2 bases and V by 5 bases; bases with no gene match: 6. The germline CDR1 and CDR2 sequences are SGHAT and FQNNGV. CDR3 region: CASSPNLAGQETQYF. The CDR3 bases are TGTGCCAGCAGCCCCAACCTAGCGGGGCAAGAGACCCAGTACTTC. Full variable domain (rest looked up from reference TRBV11-2 and TRBJ2-5): EAGVAQSPRYKIIEKRQSVAFWCNPISGHATLYWYQQILGQGPKLLIQFQNNGVVDDSQLPKDRFSAERLKGVDSTLKIQPAKLEDSAVYLCASSPNLAGQETQYFGPGTRLLVL.

The chain has TRBV5-1 and TRBJ2-3, with D perhaps TRBD1 (6 bases). The germline V gene encodes CDR1 SGHRS and CDR2 YFSETQ. V lost 4 bases to trimming and J lost 7 bases, with 28 bases between them. The CDR3 runs 18 residues. Here the CDR3 DNA reads TGCGCCAGCAGCCCAAGGGGGAACTTGACAGGAAACCGCCATACGCAGTATTTT. Translation: CASSPRGNLTGNRHTQYF.

The rearrangement uses TRBV2 and TRBJ2-7; TRBD2 matches 7 bases. Germline V lookup: CDR1 SNHLY, CDR2 FYNNEI. The CDR3 has 12 residues. The CDR3 coding sequence is TGTGCGGCGGGAGATTTTTCCGGCGAGCAGTACTTC. This encodes CAAGDFSGEQYF.

The sample holds a few counts of this clone. The chain recombines TRBV5-1 with TRBJ2-5, with 8 bases that match TRBD2. In germline, CDR1 is SGHRS, CDR2 YFSETQ. The CDR3 has 18 residues. With V trimmed by 0 bases and J by 4 bases, 14 bases remained unmatched. The CDR3: CASSLDLGSGGTIETQYF. CDR3 nucleotide sequence: TGCGCCAGCAGCTTGGATCTGGGAAGCGGGGGAACCATAGAGACCCAGTACTTC.